A single T cell receptor beta chain is shown here with its context. The sample comes from a study of blood T cell repertoires in COVID-19. Study-wide context: Italy, Spain and the United States were the sources of the convalescent and acute COVID-19 samples. T cells, B-cell-depleted T cells, or PBMCs supplied cDNA or gDNA.

Losses at the gene ends were 8 bases for V and 4 bases for J; bases not matched to a gene: 9. Germline V gene data show CDR1 as GTSNPN and CDR2 as SVGIG (reference sequence). The CDR3 sequence is 13 residues long. Original processing notes: Using reference gene primer amplification, nucleated cell counts were estimated. Profiled with immunoSEQ multiplex PCR; TCRdb holds only in-frame clones, not every one. D and trimming come from the DNA, and the V and J calls and clone size come from that table. The sample comprises some 150,000 clones, about 88% of which are singletons, and approximately 0.99% rests with the top ten.

The V call is TRBV30, the J call TRBJ1-2; 8 bases match TRBD1. The receptor was derived from a man between 40 and 49 years old with acute or convalescent COVID-19. Sequenced material: peripheral blood. Here the CDR3 DNA reads TGTGCCGGAACAGGGGGTAAGAGCTATGGCTACACCTTC. Its translation: CAGTGGKSYGYTF. The full variable domain, its missing parts supplied by reference TRBV30 and TRBJ1-2, is SQTIHQWPATLVQPVGSPLSLECTVEGTSNPNLYWYRQAAGRGLQLLFYSVGIGQISSEVPQNLSASRPQDRQFILSSKKLLLSDSGFYLCAGTGGKSYGYTFGSGTRLTVV.